One and the same sample provided the 4 T cell receptor beta chains below, sequenced in a study of post-analysis software for immune sequencing data. No antigen has been identified for these receptors. General observations from the study: In patients, TRBV5-6, TRBV5-1 and TRBV20-1 belonged to roughly 5 TRBV segments found more frequently than in controls.

Prepared TCR beta cDNA libraries contained unique molecular identifiers. TCRdb independently ran MiXCR on the PCR reads; one entry per CDR3 protein. This repertoire shows approximately 630,000 distinct CDR3 sequences, 55% to 60% found once; its top ten account for approximately 10%. The sample taken for sequencing was blood. The origin of the receptors is a girl aged 2 to 10 with multiple sclerosis.

There are a few counts of this clonotype. The chain couples TRBV29-1 to TRBJ2-7, with 9 bases matching TRBD2. Per germline, CDR1 SQVTM and CDR2 ANQGSEA. The J segment lost 1 base and the V segment lost 4 bases, leaving 14 bases of the junction unmatched. The CDR3 extends over 17 amino acids. The CDR3 loop reads CSVARGLAGRGSYEQYF. CDR3 in DNA: TGCAGCGTTGCGAGGGGGCTAGCGGGAAGAGGATCCTACGAGCAGTACTTC.

The chain couples TRBV5-6 to TRBJ2-1; 7 positions agree with TRBD2. From germline, CDR1 is SGHDT and CDR2 YYEEEE. V lost 4 bases and J lost 14; bases outside the gene matches: 21. The CDR3 length is 16 residues. Written as DNA, the CDR3 is TGTGCCAGCAGCCGGACGGCTAGCGGACGCCATCCGGGGGAGTTCTTC. Translating it yields CASSRTASGRHPGEFF.

This sequence joins TRBV12-3 or TRBV12-4 and TRBJ2-1, with D maybe TRBD2 (5 bases). The CDR3 loop spans 15 amino acids. V was clipped by 7 bases and J by 4 bases, with 17 bases between them. Here the CDR3 reads CASTRTAGPYNEQFF. CDR3 DNA sequence: TGTGCCAGCACCCGGACTGCCGGACCTTACAATGAGCAGTTCTTC.

The rearrangement links TRBV25-1 to TRBJ1-2; the D is unclear. Germline V gives CDR1 MGHDK, CDR2 SYGVNS. The CDR3 extends over 14 amino acids. The ends were cut back, 3 bases at V and 3 bases at J, with 11 bases in the middle. CDR3 in amino acids: CASSEAGLYYGYTF. As DNA, the CDR3 is TGTGCCAGCAGTGAGGCTGGGCTATACTATGGCTACACCTTC.